The 6 T cell receptor beta chains below were found in one sample sequenced in a study of T cell responses to AZD1222 COVID-19 vaccine. The table came from immunoSEQ multiplex PCR; TCRdb's copy has only in-frame clones and leaves some out. The sample yields around 120,000 clones, approximately 90% seen once. Here the sequenced sample was peripheral blood, taken on day 0 of AZD1222 vaccination. The receptors here all came from an adult in good health.

This clone qualifies as medium-sized. CDR3: CASSPPSGAGEKLFF. The CDR3 region has the DNA TGTGCCAGCTCACCACCGTCGGGGGCAGGTGAAAAACTGTTTTTT. The rearrangement links TRBV18 to TRBJ1-4; D might be TRBD1 (6 bases). From germline, CDR1 is KGHSH and CDR2 LQKENI. V lost 0 bases, J lost 7 bases, and 12 bases lay in between. CDR3 length equals 15 residues.

V gene TRBV30 combines with J gene TRBJ1-3, with D perhaps matching TRBD1 (6 bases). V lost 3 bases and J 2 bases, leaving 14 bases between the germline ends. This CDR3 region has 15 residues. Germline V gene lookup returns CDR1 GTSNPN and CDR2 SVGIG (reference sequence). The CDR3, as DNA: TGTGCCTGGAGCCGCGGGGGCGCTGCTGGAAACACCATATATTTT. It specifies CAWSRGGAAGNTIYF.

The chain joins TRBV5-4 to TRBJ1-2; D ambiguous. Germline CDR1 is SGHNT and CDR2 is YYREEE (reference sequence). The CDR3 sequence is 12 residues long. V lost 0 bases and J 7 bases, leaving 7 bases between the germline ends. CDR3 nucleotide sequence: TGTGCCAGCAGCTTGGACCTACTTGGCTACACCTTC. It translates to CASSLDLLGYTF.

This chain connects TRBV18 to TRBJ1-5; a weak D match, TRBD1 (6 bases). This CDR3 comprises 15 residues. V shed 2 bases and J shed 2 bases, with 10 bases lying between them. Germline V lookup: CDR1 KGHSH, CDR2 LQKENI. The CDR3 region has the DNA TGTGCCAGCTCACCATCGACAGGTCGCAATCAGCCCCAGCATTTT. Translation: CASSPSTGRNQPQHF.

The chain joins TRBV2 to TRBJ1-6; D not resolved. From germline, CDR1 is SNHLY and CDR2 FYNNEI. The CDR3 is 13 residues long. Trimming removed 4 bases at V and 2 bases at J, with 3 bases between. CDR3 in amino acids: CASSVTYNSPLHF. In nucleotides, the CDR3 is TGTGCCAGCAGTGTAACCTATAATTCACCCCTCCACTTT.

The CDR3 region is CASSSNGDTEAFF. The CDR3 bases are TGCGCCAGCAGTTCGAACGGGGACACTGAAGCTTTCTTT. The V gene is TRBV10-1, the J gene TRBJ1-1; D is ambiguous. The germline gives CDR1 WNHNN, CDR2 SYGVQD (reference sequence). Between the trimmed V and J ends, which lost 5 bases and 3 bases, there was a span of 10 bases. The CDR3 is made up of 13 amino acids.